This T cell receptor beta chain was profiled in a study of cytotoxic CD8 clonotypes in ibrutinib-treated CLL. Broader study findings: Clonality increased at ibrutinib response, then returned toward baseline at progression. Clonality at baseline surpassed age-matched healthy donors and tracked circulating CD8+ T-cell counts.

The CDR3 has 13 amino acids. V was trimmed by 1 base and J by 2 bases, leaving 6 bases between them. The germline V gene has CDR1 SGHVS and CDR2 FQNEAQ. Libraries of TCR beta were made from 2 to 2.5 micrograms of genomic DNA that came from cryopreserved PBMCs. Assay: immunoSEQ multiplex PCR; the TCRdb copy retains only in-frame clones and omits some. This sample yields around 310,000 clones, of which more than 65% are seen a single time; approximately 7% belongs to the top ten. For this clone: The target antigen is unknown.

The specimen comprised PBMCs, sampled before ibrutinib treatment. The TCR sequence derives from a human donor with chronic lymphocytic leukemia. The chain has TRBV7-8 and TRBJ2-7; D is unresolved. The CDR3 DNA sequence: TGTGCCAGCAGCTTAGTTGCTACCTACGAGCAGTACTTC. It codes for CASSLVATYEQYF.